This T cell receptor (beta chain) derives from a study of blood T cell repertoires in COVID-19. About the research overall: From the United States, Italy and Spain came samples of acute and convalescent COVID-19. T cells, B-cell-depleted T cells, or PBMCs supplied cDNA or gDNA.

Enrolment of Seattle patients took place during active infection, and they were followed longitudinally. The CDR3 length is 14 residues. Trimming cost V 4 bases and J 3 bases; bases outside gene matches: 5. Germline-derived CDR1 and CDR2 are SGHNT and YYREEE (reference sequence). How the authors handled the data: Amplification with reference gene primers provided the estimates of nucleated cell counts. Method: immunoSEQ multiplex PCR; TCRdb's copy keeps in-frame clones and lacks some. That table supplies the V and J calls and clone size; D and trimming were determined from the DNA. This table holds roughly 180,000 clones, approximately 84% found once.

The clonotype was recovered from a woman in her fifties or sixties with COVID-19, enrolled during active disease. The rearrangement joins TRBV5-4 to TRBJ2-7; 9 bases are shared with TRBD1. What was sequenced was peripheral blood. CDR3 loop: CASSPPGQGYEQYF. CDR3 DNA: TGTGCCAGCAGCCCCCCGGGACAGGGCTACGAGCAGTACTTC.